Following are 29 T cell receptor beta chains from one sample sequenced in a study of T cell responses to AZD1222 COVID-19 vaccine. The assay was immunoSEQ multiplex PCR, and TCRdb's table has in-frame clones only and misses some. The sample consists of fewer than 65,000 clones, around 84% of them appearing once. Material: peripheral blood, obtained on day 0 of AZD1222 vaccination. These receptors were obtained from an adult in good health.

The chain links TRBV3-1 (or the pseudogene TRBV3-2) to TRBJ2-3, with D unclear. Germline V gene data show CDR1 as LGHDT and CDR2 as YNNKEL (reference sequence). This CDR3 region has 13 residues. Trimming shortened V by 4 bases and J by 6 bases, and 11 bases separated the two germline ends. The CDR3 DNA reads TGTGCCAGCAGCCCCTTTCTGAGGGATACGCAGTATTTT. As protein: CASSPFLRDTQYF.

The rearrangement joins TRBV11-2 to TRBJ2-1; D possibly corresponds to TRBD2 (6 bases). In germline, CDR1 is SGHAT, CDR2 FQNNGV. CDR3 length: 13 amino acids. Trimming took 3 bases from V and 8 from J, leaving 11 bases between them. The CDR3 DNA follows: TGTGCCAGCAGCTTGGGGGAGGAATATGAGCAGTTCTTC. Residues: CASSLGEEYEQFF.

The rearrangement links TRBV27 to TRBJ2-7, with D possibly TRBD1 on 5 matching bases. Germline loops: CDR1 MNHEY, CDR2 SMNVEV (reference sequence). The CDR3 consists of 14 residues. Trimming pared 2 bases from V and 2 bases from J, leaving 10 bases between. The CDR3 spells CASSLKGEPYEQYF. CDR3 bases: TGTGCCAGCAGTTTAAAAGGGGAACCCTACGAGCAGTACTTC.

The chain carries TRBV4-1 and TRBJ2-6; 10 positions agree with TRBD1. This CDR3 spans 19 amino acids. V was clipped by 6 bases and J by 4 bases; unmatched bases: 15. Germline loops: CDR1 MGHRA, CDR2 YSYEKL. The CDR3 coding sequence is TGCGCCAGCAGATACGTGAACCGGGACAGGGGTGAAGGGGCCAACGTCCTGACTTTC. It is translated as CASRYVNRDRGEGANVLTF.

The chain carries TRBV19 and TRBJ2-7; D not resolved. Per the germline V gene, CDR1 is LNHDA and CDR2 is SQIVND (reference sequence). The CDR3 loop spans 13 amino acids. Trimming left V 4 bases short and J 5 bases short, with 12 bases between. The CDR3 DNA is TGTGCCAGTAGTAGTGGCAGTAAGGACGAGCAGTACTTC. Translating gives CASSSGSKDEQYF. The whole variable domain, filled in from reference TRBV19 and TRBJ2-7, reads DGGITQSPKYLFRKEGQNVTLSCEQNLNHDAMYWYRQDPGQGLRLIYYSQIVNDFQKGDIAEGYSVSREKKESFPLTVTSAQKNPTAFYLCASSSGSKDEQYFGPGTRLTVT.

This chain connects TRBV19 to TRBJ1-5; D gene uncertain. This CDR3 region has 13 residues. V lost 4 bases to trimming and J lost 8 bases, with 12 bases between them. CDR1 is LNHDA, CDR2 SQIVND, per germline (reference sequence). CDR3 coding DNA: TGTGCCAGTAGTAGGCGTGCGAAGGAGCCCCAGCATTTT. Its protein is CASSRRAKEPQHF.

The rearrangement uses TRBV10-3 and TRBJ2-5; D is possibly TRBD2 (6 bases). CDR1 is ENHRY and CDR2 is SYGVKD in the germline V gene. The CDR3 loop spans 14 amino acids. V dropped 10 bases and J dropped 5 bases, with 20 bases sitting between them. CDR3 sequence reads: CATAMEGKWETQYF. In DNA, the CDR3 is TGTGCCACGGCGATGGAGGGCAAATGGGAGACCCAGTACTTC.

In its sample, this clone was seen a few times. The chain combines TRBV7-9 with TRBJ1-2, with D tentatively TRBD1 (5 bases). V was clipped by 7 bases and J by 4 bases, with 19 bases between them. Germline CDR1 SEHNR, CDR2 FQNEAQ (reference sequence). CDR3 length: 15 amino acids. The CDR3 here is CASTPPAGGFYGYTF. CDR3 nucleotides: TGTGCCAGCACCCCCCCGGCGGGGGGGTTCTATGGCTACACCTTC.

Concerning this clone: Additional DNA sequences in this sample encode the identical CDR3. CDR3 coding DNA: TGTGCCTGGAGTGCTTCGTACGAGCAGTACTTC. This sequence encodes CAWSASYEQYF. The chain links TRBV30 to TRBJ2-7; D is unresolved. Trimming took 1 base from V and 4 from J, leaving 5 bases between them. CDR1 GTSNPN and CDR2 SVGIG come from the germline V gene (reference sequence). CDR3 length equals 11 residues.

The V and J genes are TRBV7-2 and TRBJ2-1; D is perhaps TRBD2 (5 bases). Germline assignment: CDR1 SGHTA and CDR2 FQGNSA. This CDR3 is 16 amino acids long. Trimming took 3 bases from V and 7 from J, leaving 19 bases between them. For the CDR3, the DNA is TGTGCCAGCAGCTTCAGTGGCGGACCTGAGGGAAATGAGCAGTTCTTC. This encodes CASSFSGGPEGNEQFF.

The chain combines TRBV5-4 with TRBJ2-7; tentative D call: TRBD2 (6 bases). The CDR3 consists of 13 residues. The germline gives CDR1 SGHNT, CDR2 YYREEE (reference sequence). Trimming stripped 9 bases from V and 4 bases from J, with 17 bases between. As DNA, the CDR3 is TGTGCCACCCAAACGGGGGAGAGGTACGAGCAGTACTTC. Translating it yields CATQTGERYEQYF.

This clone was observed a few times. The chain uses TRBV28 and TRBJ1-2; possibly TRBD1 for D (6 bases). This CDR3 comprises 16 residues. Trimming left V 5 bases short and J 1 base short, with 17 bases between. CDR1 and CDR2 (germline): MDHEN, SYDVKM. CDR3 sequence reads: CASSATGRRVNYGYTF. The CDR3 DNA is TGTGCCAGCAGTGCGACAGGACGGAGGGTTAACTATGGCTACACCTTC.

The chain uses TRBV3-1 (or the pseudogene TRBV3-2) and TRBJ1-2; D possibly corresponds to TRBD1 (5 bases). Germline lookup yields CDR1 LGHDT and CDR2 YNNKEL (reference sequence). The V gene lost 3 bases and the J gene lost 4 bases, with 15 bases spanning the gap. The CDR3 runs 15 residues. Here the CDR3 reads CASSHRAGGGYGYTF. The CDR3 nucleotides are TGTGCCAGCAGCCATCGGGCGGGGGGAGGCTATGGCTACACCTTC.

This chain connects TRBV7-6 to TRBJ1-6; 9 bases match TRBD1. V lost 6 bases to trimming and J lost 2 bases; unmatched junction nucleotides: 5. The CDR3 is made up of 16 amino acids. The germline V gene has CDR1 SGHVS and CDR2 FNYEAQ. CDR3 sequence reads: CASSLGQGTYNSPLHF. DNA for the CDR3: TGTGCCAGCAGTTTGGGACAGGGCACCTATAATTCACCCCTCCACTTT.

V is TRBV7-9 and J is TRBJ1-6; weak D call: TRBD1 (6 bases). The CDR3 has 18 residues. The V end was cut by 3 bases, the J end by 0 bases, with 15 bases between. The germline V gene has CDR1 SEHNR and CDR2 FQNEAQ (reference sequence). The CDR3 region has the DNA TGTGCCAGCAGCTTGTCCAGGGGCGACTACTCCTATAATTCACCCCTCCACTTT. Protein sequence: CASSLSRGDYSYNSPLHF. The full variable domain, completed using reference TRBV7-9 and TRBJ1-6, is DTGVSQNPRHKITKRGQNVTFRCDPISEHNRLYWYRQTLGQGPEFLTYFQNEAQLEKSRLLSDRFSAERPKGSFSTLEIQRTEQGDSAMYLCASSLSRGDYSYNSPLHFGNGTRLTVT.

This sequence joins TRBV15 and TRBJ2-7, with D possibly TRBD2 on 5 matching bases. The CDR3 consists of 14 residues. Trimming left V 0 bases short and J 5 bases short, with 11 bases between. The germline CDR1 and CDR2 sequences are LNHNV and YYDKDF (reference sequence). This chain's CDR3 is CATSRDPRVHEQYF. DNA of the CDR3: TGTGCCACCAGCAGAGATCCGAGGGTCCACGAGCAGTACTTC.

V and J are TRBV5-6 and TRBJ1-2, with 8 bases fitting TRBD1. With V trimmed by 0 bases and J by 6 bases, 4 bases remained unmatched. The CDR3 contains 14 residues. Germline values: CDR1 SGHDT, CDR2 YYEEEE. The CDR3 sequence: CASSLGRGQDGYTF. The CDR3 DNA follows: TGTGCCAGCAGCTTGGGCAGGGGGCAGGATGGCTACACCTTC.

This chain connects TRBV11-3 to TRBJ2-7, with D perhaps TRBD2 (6 bases). V gave up 1 base and J gave up 6 bases, with 13 bases separating them. The CDR3 covers 14 residues. From germline, CDR1 is SGHNT and CDR2 YENEEA. The CDR3 spells CASSLGPTSPEQYF. The CDR3 bases are TGTGCCAGCAGCTTAGGGCCAACTAGCCCCGAGCAGTACTTC. The full variable domain, its missing parts supplied by reference TRBV11-3 and TRBJ2-7, is EAGVVQSPRYKIIEKKQPVAFWCNPISGHNTLYWYLQNLGQGPELLIRYENEEAVDDSQLPKDRFSAERLKGVDSTLKIQPAELGDSAVYLCASSLGPTSPEQYFGPGTRLTVT.

The V gene is TRBV3-1 (or the pseudogene TRBV3-2), the J gene TRBJ2-4; D is possibly TRBD1 or TRBD2 (7 bases each). Germline CDR1 LGHDT, CDR2 YNNKEL (reference sequence). This CDR3 contains 16 residues. With 4 bases removed from V and 2 bases from J, the gap between germline ends came to 15 bases. CDR3 bases: TGTGCCAGCAGCCTCAGGGGGGGACGAACCAAAAACATTCAGTACTTC. It encodes CASSLRGGRTKNIQYF.

This chain links TRBV5-1 with TRBJ1-4; 8 nucleotides match TRBD1. The V gene's germline CDR1 is SGHRS and CDR2 YFSETQ. The CDR3 sequence is 14 residues long. The J segment lost 5 bases and the V segment lost 3 bases, leaving 3 bases of the junction unmatched. CDR3 sequence reads: CASSSGQANEKLFF. The CDR3 nucleotides read TGCGCCAGCAGCTCGGGACAGGCCAATGAAAAACTGTTTTTT.

The rearrangement links TRBV28 to TRBJ1-1; no clear D gene. Trimming removed 4 bases from V and 1 base from J, with 7 bases in between. The length of the CDR3 is 13 residues. Germline V gives CDR1 MDHEN, CDR2 SYDVKM. CDR3: CASSWPGNTEAFF. The CDR3 DNA follows: TGTGCCAGCAGTTGGCCGGGGAACACTGAAGCTTTCTTT.

The CDR3 DNA follows: TGTGCCAGCAATCCGCCGGGACAGGGGGCCCTTGGAAACACCATATATTTT. This translates into CASNPPGQGALGNTIYF. This chain links TRBV11-2 with TRBJ1-3; 12 bases are shared with TRBD1. Germline V gene lookup returns CDR1 SGHAT and CDR2 FQNNGV. CDR3 length: 17 amino acids. The trim removed 7 bases at V and 3 bases at J, leaving 10 bases unmatched. The entire variable domain, with the rest obtained from reference TRBV11-2 and TRBJ1-3, is as follows: EAGVAQSPRYKIIEKRQSVAFWCNPISGHATLYWYQQILGQGPKLLIQFQNNGVVDDSQLPKDRFSAERLKGVDSTLKIQPAKLEDSAVYLCASNPPGQGALGNTIYFGEGSWLTVV.

The rearrangement uses TRBV5-1 and TRBJ1-2; 7 positions match TRBD1. The V gene's germline CDR1 is SGHRS and CDR2 YFSETQ. V dropped 3 bases and J dropped 4; count of bases not matched to a gene: 6. The CDR3 sequence is 14 residues long. DNA for the CDR3: TGCGCCAGCAGCTCGACAGGGACCTCCTATGGCTACACCTTC. This encodes CASSSTGTSYGYTF.

The V gene is TRBV20-1, the J gene TRBJ1-4; D gene uncertain. Deletions cut 3 bases from V and 0 bases from J, with 8 bases between. There are 14 residues in the CDR3. Germline V gene lookup returns CDR1 DFQATT and CDR2 SNEGSKA (reference sequence). CDR3 protein: CSASKDATNEKLFF. CDR3 nucleotides: TGCAGTGCTAGTAAAGACGCAACTAATGAAAAACTGTTTTTT.

This clone was observed once. V gene TRBV10-1 combines with J gene TRBJ2-1, with 16 nucleotides matching TRBD2. The ends lost 6 bases at V and 9 bases at J; junction bases unmatched: 14. Germline values: CDR1 WNHNN, CDR2 SYGVQD (reference sequence). This CDR3 is 18 amino acids long. CDR3 nucleotide sequence: TGCGCCAGCAGCTCCTCAACTGGGACTAGCGGGAGGGCCAGTGAGCAGTTCTTC. It translates to CASSSSTGTSGRASEQFF.

The chain joins TRBV11-2 to TRBJ2-3; D is possibly TRBD1 or TRBD2 (5 bases each). In germline, CDR1 is SGHAT, CDR2 FQNNGV. V was trimmed by 7 bases and J by 2 bases, leaving 19 bases between them. The CDR3 has 16 amino acids. This CDR3 is CASTPREGTPTDTQYF. CDR3 in DNA: TGTGCCAGCACCCCTAGAGAAGGGACCCCCACAGATACGCAGTATTTT.

On this clone: Different DNA sequences within this sample yield the same CDR3. This chain joins TRBV4-2 and TRBJ1-5; 10 bases map to TRBD1. This CDR3 is built from 14 residues. Germline V gene data show CDR1 as LGHNA and CDR2 as YNFKEQ. The junction had 0 bases not matched to a gene; V was cut back by 3 bases and J by 4 bases. CDR3 in DNA: TGTGCCAGCAGCCAGGGACAGGGGAATCAGCCCCAGCATTTT. Protein: CASSQGQGNQPQHF.

The genes are TRBV3-1 (or the pseudogene TRBV3-2) and TRBJ2-7; 7 bases agree with TRBD1. Unmatched junction bases numbered 12, after V lost 8 bases and J lost 2 bases. This CDR3 has 15 amino acids. Per the germline V gene, CDR1 is LGHDT and CDR2 is YNNKEL (reference sequence). Written as DNA, the CDR3 is TGTGCCAGCGGGCCGCCCGGGACAGAGACCTACGAGCAGTACTTC. This encodes CASGPPGTETYEQYF.

The rearrangement uses TRBV5-1 and TRBJ2-5, with D possibly being TRBD1 or TRBD2 (6 bases each). Germline V gene sequence: CDR1 SGHRS, CDR2 YFSETQ. V shed 0 bases and J shed 5 bases, with 17 bases lying between them. The CDR3 covers 16 residues. CDR3 sequence (DNA): TGCGCCAGCAGCTTGGCTAGCGACCCAGGGGCTGAGACCCAGTACTTC. As protein: CASSLASDPGAETQYF.